Presented here are 19 T cell receptor beta chains from one specimen sequenced in a study of shared clonotypes between healthy human individuals. Positive CCR7 selection of CD45RO-negative cells yielded the naive CD8 cells, and terminally differentiated effector memory CD45RA+ cells were excluded. Assay: immunoSEQ multiplex PCR; the TCRdb copy retains only in-frame clones and omits some. Of roughly 770,000 clones listed, about 97% are singletons. Sequenced sample: naive CD8+ T cells sorted from blood. The receptors originated from a man younger than 45 in good health.

This clone was seen a handful of times. This chain connects TRBV30 to TRBJ2-2; 10 nucleotides match TRBD1. The germline V gene encodes CDR1 GTSNPN and CDR2 SVGIG (reference sequence). The CDR3 loop spans 14 amino acids. V lost 2 bases, J lost 6 bases, and 3 bases stayed unmatched. CDR3 DNA sequence: TGTGCCTGGAGTTCGGGACAGGGGTCCGGGGAGCTGTTTTTT. Residues: CAWSSGQGSGELFF.

Here the CDR3 DNA reads TGCGCCAGCAGCTTAACTAGCGGGTACTCCTACGAGCAGTACTTC. Encoded protein: CASSLTSGYSYEQYF. The V and J genes are TRBV5-1 and TRBJ2-7; 9 positions agree with TRBD2. Germline CDR1 is SGHRS and CDR2 is YFSETQ. This CDR3 has 15 amino acids. With V trimmed by 2 bases and J by 0 bases, 3 bases remained unmatched.

The V and J genes are TRBV7-9 and TRBJ2-7; either TRBD1 or TRBD2 may fit D (6 bases each). The CDR3 is 15 residues long. Germline V gene data show CDR1 as SEHNR and CDR2 as FQNEAQ (reference sequence). With 4 bases removed from V and 1 base from J, the gap between germline ends came to 14 bases. The CDR3 DNA reads TGTGCCAGCAGCTACGGACGAGGGGGGTCCTACGAGCAGTACTTC. This codes for CASSYGRGGSYEQYF.

This clone was seen just once. V gene TRBV4-1 combines with J gene TRBJ2-7, with 9 bases aligning to TRBD2. The V gene's germline CDR1 is MGHRA and CDR2 YSYEKL. Trimming took 0 bases from V and 6 from J; bases not matched to a gene: 21. This CDR3 spans 20 amino acids. The CDR3 bases are TGCGCCAGCAGCCAAGATAGCCTGGCGGGAGGGCAATCCCCTGAGCGCGAGCAGTACTTC. Its translation: CASSQDSLAGGQSPEREQYF.

V is TRBV6-1 and J is TRBJ2-4; 8 nucleotides align to TRBD1. This CDR3 contains 17 residues. Trimming took 1 base from V and 2 from J; bases not matched to a gene: 7. Germline V gives CDR1 MNHNS, CDR2 SASEGT. The CDR3 region is CASSEGVQGATKNIQYF. CDR3 coding DNA: TGTGCCAGCAGTGAAGGGGTTCAGGGGGCAACCAAAAACATTCAGTACTTC.

This chain uses TRBV5-1 with TRBJ2-7; tentative D call: TRBD1 (6 bases). Trimming left V 7 bases short and J 6 bases short, with 17 bases between. The V gene's germline CDR1 is SGHRS and CDR2 YFSETQ. The CDR3 consists of 13 residues. As DNA, the CDR3 is TGCGCCAGCGCTGACAGGTTAGCATCCGAGCAGTACTTC. Its translation is CASADRLASEQYF. Based on the CDR3 plus reference TRBV5-1 and TRBJ2-7, the full variable domain is KAGVTQTPRYLIKTRGQQVTLSCSPISGHRSVSWYQQTPGQGLQFLFEYFSETQRNKGNFPGRFSGRQFSNSRSEMNVSTLELGDSALYLCASADRLASEQYFGPGTRLTVT.

The chain is built from TRBV4-1 and TRBJ2-1; TRBD2 matches at 10 bases. The CDR3 sequence is 15 residues long. In germline, CDR1 is MGHRA, CDR2 YSYEKL. V shed 6 bases, J shed 1 base, and the junction held 3 bases outside the gene matches. In nucleotides, the CDR3 is TGCGCCAGCAGGAAGACTAGCGGGTCCTACAATGAGCAGTTCTTC. The encoded protein is CASRKTSGSYNEQFF.

The rearrangement uses TRBV19 and TRBJ2-7, with 7 bases aligning to TRBD1. The V segment lost 5 bases and the J segment 3 bases; nucleotides outside the gene matches: 7. CDR1 and CDR2 from the germline V gene are LNHDA and SQIVND (reference sequence). The CDR3 loop spans 14 amino acids. The CDR3 is CASSPRQGFYEQYF. DNA of the CDR3: TGTGCCAGTAGTCCCCGACAGGGATTCTACGAGCAGTACTTC. The entire variable domain, with the rest obtained from reference TRBV19 and TRBJ2-7, is as follows: DGGITQSPKYLFRKEGQNVTLSCEQNLNHDAMYWYRQDPGQGLRLIYYSQIVNDFQKGDIAEGYSVSREKKESFPLTVTSAQKNPTAFYLCASSPRQGFYEQYFGPGTRLTVT.

This clone has a single count. CDR3 sequence: CASRHPTGGWHADTQYF. In nucleotides, the CDR3 is TGTGCCAGCAGACACCCCACTGGGGGATGGCACGCGGATACGCAGTATTTT. V usage is TRBV2 and J usage is TRBJ2-3; D is tentatively TRBD1 or TRBD2 (5 bases each). This CDR3 is 17 amino acids long. Between the trimmed V and J ends, which lost 6 bases and 6 bases, there was a span of 25 bases. Per germline, CDR1 SNHLY and CDR2 FYNNEI.

This clone is a singleton in its sample. CDR3 DNA: TGTGCCGGAACCCCACAAAAGACCATGAACACTGAAGCTTTCTTT. Translation: CAGTPQKTMNTEAFF. This chain links TRBV10-3 with TRBJ1-1, with D uncertain. Germline CDR1 and CDR2: ENHRY and SYGVKD. This CDR3 comprises 15 residues. V was pared by 11 bases and J by 0 bases, with 19 bases between.

This chain uses TRBV30 with TRBJ1-2; 7 positions agree with TRBD1. V was pared by 8 bases and J by 4 bases, with 16 bases of the junction left unmatched. The CDR3 contains 15 residues. Looked up from germline, CDR1 is GTSNPN and CDR2 is SVGIG (reference sequence). This CDR3 reads CASLLGQLGGYGYTF. CDR3 DNA: TGTGCCAGCCTCCTGGGACAGCTAGGGGGCTATGGCTACACCTTC.

This clone was observed a single time. The identical CDR3 is also encoded by other nucleotide sequences in the sample. This chain links TRBV20-1 with TRBJ2-7; D is undetermined. Trimming removed 1 base from V and 6 bases from J, with 7 bases in between. The germline gives CDR1 DFQATT, CDR2 SNEGSKA (reference sequence). The CDR3 consists of 11 residues. CDR3 residues: CSARVLGEQYF. The CDR3 region has the DNA TGCAGTGCTAGAGTATTAGGCGAGCAGTACTTC.

The chain combines TRBV7-9 with TRBJ1-3, with D perhaps matching TRBD1 (5 bases). Germline CDR1 SEHNR, CDR2 FQNEAQ (reference sequence). The V and J ends lost 0 bases and 4 bases respectively, with 16 bases between them. The CDR3 is made up of 17 amino acids. This chain's CDR3 is CASSLAHPTVFGNTIYF. In DNA form, the CDR3 reads TGTGCCAGCAGCTTAGCCCACCCGACAGTGTTCGGAAACACCATATATTTT.

CDR3 protein: CASSSSGLNQPQHF. The CDR3 region has the DNA TGTGCCAGCAGCTCGTCAGGGCTAAATCAGCCCCAGCATTTT. This chain connects TRBV11-2 to TRBJ1-5, with D possibly matching TRBD1 (5 bases). Trimming removed 4 bases at V and 4 bases at J, with 11 bases between. The germline gives CDR1 SGHAT, CDR2 FQNNGV. The CDR3 contains 14 residues.

The V gene is TRBV29-1, the J gene TRBJ2-7; D is perhaps TRBD1 (7 bases). V was cut by 7 bases and J by 3 bases, with 13 bases left in between. Germline assignment: CDR1 SQVTM and CDR2 ANQGSEA. The CDR3 consists of 12 residues. CDR3 in DNA: TGCAGCGGAAGTCAGGGGGGCTACGAGCAGTACTTC. Protein: CSGSQGGYEQYF.

V usage is TRBV9 and J usage is TRBJ2-1; the match to TRBD2 covers 7 bases. Unmatched junction bases numbered 11, after V lost 3 bases and J lost 8 bases. Germline lookup yields CDR1 SGDLS and CDR2 YYNGEE. The CDR3 has 15 residues. CDR3 residues: CASSAAGPPTHEQFF. The CDR3, as DNA: TGTGCCAGCAGCGCAGCGGGACCCCCCACCCATGAGCAGTTCTTC.

The gene calls are TRBV2 and TRBJ2-3; TRBD1 might be the D (5 bases). This CDR3 region has 10 residues. Germline CDR1 is SNHLY and CDR2 is FYNNEI. Trimming took 7 bases from V and 8 from J, leaving 7 bases between them. The CDR3, as DNA: TGTGCCAGCATAGGGGTTACGCAGTATTTT. Translating it yields CASIGVTQYF.

The gene calls are TRBV2 and TRBJ2-7, with D possibly matching TRBD1 (6 bases). CDR3 length: 15 residues. V shed 4 bases and J shed 6 bases, with 19 bases lying between them. Germline V gene sequence: CDR1 SNHLY, CDR2 FYNNEI. CDR3 nucleotides: TGTGCCAGCAGTGTTACGGTTGGACAGACGGGCGAGCAGTACTTC. Its protein is CASSVTVGQTGEQYF.

The CDR3 here is CASSLGGSGPVYNEQFF. In nucleotides, the CDR3 is TGCGCCAGCAGCTTGGGTGGGAGCGGTCCTGTCTACAATGAGCAGTTCTTC. The chain couples TRBV5-1 to TRBJ2-1; maybe TRBD2 (5 bases). The CDR3 runs 17 residues. V lost 0 bases to trimming and J lost 3 bases, with 16 bases between them. Per the germline V gene, CDR1 is SGHRS and CDR2 is YFSETQ.